This TCR beta chain originates from a study of radiotherapy plus CTLA-4 blockade in lung cancer. Sequenced by immunoSEQ multiplex PCR; TCRdb stores in-frame clones only, minus some. In the table there are roughly 46,000 clones, around 69% of which are singletons. Study-wide findings and caveats: Reported findings show early blood T cell clone dynamics, with interferon-beta, best predicted response.

V lost 1 base, J lost 6 bases, and 13 bases lay in between. The length of the CDR3 is 14 residues. The germline V gene encodes CDR1 SGHDT and CDR2 YYEEEE. Regarding this clone: No antigen is known for it.

The sequencing used peripheral blood, collected from a patient treated with radiotherapy plus ipilimumab. The source is a human donor with non-small cell lung cancer who had stable disease on radiotherapy plus ipilimumab. The chain is built from TRBV5-6 and TRBJ1-1; D ambiguous. CDR3 in DNA: TGTGCCAGCAGCTTGCCCCCTCACCAGGCTGAAGCTTTCTTT. Its translation is CASSLPPHQAEAFF.